The source of this T cell receptor beta chain is a study of T cell changes during pregnancy in multiple sclerosis. The sample holds one count of this clone. The CDR3 has 10 residues. V lost 7 bases and J lost 6, with 8 bases in between. Germline CDR1 is GTSNPN and CDR2 is SVGIG (reference sequence). TCRdb keeps only in-frame clones here, not all; method: immunoSEQ multiplex PCR. Seen here are about 89,000 clones, about 94% observed once, and the top ten hold approximately 0.84%. The input for sequencing was peripheral blood, taken in the third trimester of pregnancy. The chain has TRBV30 and TRBJ2-3; D remains ambiguous. The receptor's source is a female donor with multiple sclerosis, enrolled in a pregnancy study. The CDR3 bases are TGTGCCTATTACGGGGATACGCAGTATTTT. Protein product: CAYYGDTQYF.